This T cell receptor beta chain was documented in a study of identical twins. As concerns this clonotype: What it recognizes is unknown.

There are 15 residues in the CDR3. Germline V gives CDR1 MNHEY, CDR2 SMNVEV (reference sequence). Losses at the gene ends were 6 bases for V and 1 base for J; bases not matched to a gene: 8. Whole-study results and caveats: Abundant beta clonotypes from cord blood had fewer insertions, unlike memory repertoires, which showed none. Out-of-frame alpha sequences that twins shared showed excess low generation probability.

TCRdb itself ran the 5' RACE reads through MiXCR, one entry per CDR3 protein. The data contain hundreds of thousands of distinct CDR3 sequences, 6% to 6.5% of them singletons. The J gene is TRBJ1-1, the V gene TRBV27, with TRBD1 identical over 7 bases. This TCR came from a man younger than 35 in good health. Sequences were obtained from naive T cells sorted from blood. For the CDR3, the DNA is TGTGCCAGCAGGACGGACGGGACAGCGAACACTGAAGCTTTCTTT. Amino acids: CASRTDGTANTEAFF.